This TCR beta chain was captured by sequencing in a study of T cell responses to AZD1222 COVID-19 vaccine (dated by TCRdb to the early 2020s). About the investigation overall: A total of roughly 240 trial participants underwent TCR sequencing, of whom some 210 received two doses of AZD1222 and about 25 received two doses of the MenACWY control vaccine. Trial participants were enrolled by age into subgroups of 18-55, 56-69 and 70-plus years, and 148, 28 and 57 TCR-sequenced participants, respectively, were included in these subgroups.

The full study reports these points: After two AZD1222 doses, spike-specific TCR breadth and depth were significantly higher than at day 0 and than in MenACWY recipients. Participants were mostly white British, with more females than males. The authors suggested clonal diversity may have been underestimated. No day 14 peak-response samples were available, so repertoires were characterized only after the peak T cell response. Reportedly, almost half of the unique spike-specific TCRs recognized epitopes lying outside the regions that are mutated in the B.1.351 and B.1.1.7 variants. Conclusions about previously exposed vaccinees are limited because only five to seven AZD1222 recipients were SARS-CoV-2 seropositive at baseline. In the small 56-69-year group, the increase in depth fell short of significance, most likely because of low power. Vaccine-associated CD4 TCRs spanned the whole spike protein, with dominant responses in regions 160-218 and 743-854.

Looking up the germline V gene yields CDR1 SGHTS and CDR2 YDEGEE. V and J are truncated by 1 base and 12 bases respectively, leaving an intervening sequence of 13 bases. The CDR3 holds 12 amino acids from the cysteine to the phenylalanine. The DNA shown is the 36-base CDR3, in frame from base 1. This sample's time point label indicates: baseline before first vaccination. In the paper's terms, the treatment or condition label means: meningococcal conjugate vaccine given as trial control. Vaccinee samples came from UK trials COV001 and COV002, including a single-blind randomized controlled phase 2/3 trial of AZD1222 (ChAdOx1 nCoV-19) in healthy adults. Trial participant PBMC samples were collected at day 0 and day 28 after the second dose for TCRbeta chain sequencing. The CDR3 regions of human TCRbeta chains were analyzed by immunosequencing. In the original analysis: Repertoire TCRs were matched against a reference library of SARS-CoV-2-specific TCRs generated with the MIRA antigen-specificity platform. Breadth was defined as the fraction of unique TCRs that were SARS-CoV-2-associated, and depth was defined as the fraction of total T cells that were SARS-CoV-2-associated. Each spike-specific TCR was assigned to its reactive spike region and to a CD4 or CD8 class using the MIRA data. Log10-transformed breadth and depth values were compared by one-way ANOVA with Sidak's multiple comparisons tests. TCRdb's version of the immuneACCESS table is confined to in-frame rearrangements and falls short of the full clone set. An unresolved V gene accounts for under half of the shortfall where checked; the remainder is of unknown origin. V and J calls and clone size are as listed in that table; D and trimming were resolved from the DNA. In all, the sample holds about 76,000 clones, and 85% to 90% of those were seen once. The ten largest clones add up to approximately 5% of the sample.

This clone was detected only once. The antigen it recognizes is unknown. Nothing much larger sits one base from this clone, and base qualities are not available. This chain is built from TRBV5-8 and TRBJ1-1, with the D segment identity uncertain. This sequence was found in an adult in good health. Here the sequenced sample was peripheral blood, taken on day 0 of MenACWY control vaccination. The nucleotides are TGTGCCAGCAGCTTGCCGCGTCGATCGTCTTTCTTT. This sequence encodes CASSLPRRSSFF.